Sequencing of this TCR beta chain was carried out in a study of cytomegalovirus exposure and HLA in healthy donors. Study details: There were about 86 million unique TCRs (from HLA-typed donors) in an early data release.

Study-wide findings and caveats: Per published accounts, TCR beta sequences correctly predicted the HLA-A and HLA-B alleles of most subjects.

Regarding this clone: Antigen specificity is unknown.

PCR amplification relied on 60 Vbeta primers (plus 13 Jbeta primers). Some clones are missing from TCRdb's copy, which holds only in-frame ones; the method was immunoSEQ multiplex PCR. The data contain about 110,000 clones, around 80% of them seen just once; the ten biggest clones take up roughly 5%. The TCR sequence derives from a female donor in good health and CMV-seropositive. The sample was PBMCs.

CDR3 sequence reads: CASSRTGGENTEAFF. For the CDR3, the DNA is TGTGCCAGCAGCCGAACAGGGGGCGAGAACACTGAAGCTTTCTTT. This chain uses TRBV4-2 with TRBJ1-1; 9 positions match TRBD1. In germline, CDR1 is LGHNA, CDR2 YNFKEQ. The CDR3 totals 15 residues. Germline trimming cut 4 bases from V and 1 base from J; bases unmatched to any gene: 4.